The rows below give T cell receptor beta chains drawn from one sample of a study of T cells in Graves' hyperthyroidism and ophthalmopathy. TCRdb analysed the multiplex PCR reads with MiXCR anew, one entry per CDR3 protein. The sample includes approximately 600,000 distinct CDR3 sequences, approximately 15% of them seen just once. What was sequenced was blood. The receptors were gathered from a woman aged 40-49 years with Graves' ophthalmopathy. The CDR3 runs from the conserved cysteine through the conserved F or W. The D gene is left open where the match is weak. Where a row states a size, it is once, few, many or the class of an expanded clone; other rows omit it.

j_call: TRBJ2-5
clone_size: many
d_call: .
v_call: TRBV12-5
cdr3_nt: TGTGCTAGTGGTCGGTGGGGGGAGACCCAGTACTTC
cdr3_aa: CASGRWGETQYF

j_call: TRBJ1-5
clone_size: many
d_call: .
v_call: TRBV28
cdr3_nt: TGTGCCAGCAGTTACCGGAATCGATTGGAGCAGCCCCAGCATTTT
cdr3_aa: CASSYRNRLEQPQHF

j_call: TRBJ2-5
clone_size: many
d_call: TRBD1
v_call: TRBV28
cdr3_nt: TGTGCCAGCAGCAGGGGACAGGGGAGTGAGACCCAGTACTTC
cdr3_aa: CASSRGQGSETQYF

j_call: TRBJ1-2
clone_size: many
d_call: .
v_call: TRBV11-2
cdr3_nt: TGTGCCAGCAGCCCCCTGGGCGGATATAACTATGGCTACACCTTC
cdr3_aa: CASSPLGGYNYGYTF

j_call: TRBJ1-1
clone_size: few
d_call: .
v_call: TRBV10-1
cdr3_nt: TGCGCCAGCAGTGAGTCGGGTCGGGGGGCGATGGCTGAAGCTTTCTTT
cdr3_aa: CASSESGRGAMAEAFF

j_call: TRBJ2-7
clone_size: many
d_call: .
v_call: TRBV12-3/TRBV12-4
cdr3_nt: TGTGCCAGCAGTGGATCGGGAGTGGGTTACGAGCAGTACTTC
cdr3_aa: CASSGSGVGYEQYF

j_call: TRBJ2-7
clone_size: .
d_call: TRBD1
v_call: TRBV18
cdr3_nt: TGTGCCAGCTCACCACCACAGGGGTCATACGAGCAGTACTTC
cdr3_aa: CASSPPQGSYEQYF

j_call: TRBJ2-7
clone_size: .
d_call: TRBD1
v_call: TRBV30
cdr3_nt: TGTGCCTACTCCGGGACAGGGGGTGAGCAGTACTTC
cdr3_aa: CAYSGTGGEQYF

j_call: TRBJ2-7
clone_size: many
d_call: TRBD1
v_call: TRBV28
cdr3_nt: TGTGCCAGCAGTCTAGGACAGGGTGGCGACGAGCAGTACTTC
cdr3_aa: CASSLGQGGDEQYF

j_call: TRBJ2-5
clone_size: .
d_call: .
v_call: TRBV15
cdr3_nt: TGTGCCACCAGCAGTGAGGGTAGAAACGACGGGACCCAGTACTTC
cdr3_aa: CATSSEGRNDGTQYF